The 8 T cell receptor beta chains presented below share a single source sample, sequenced in a study of CD8 T cells in Susac syndrome. cDNA came from about 0.5 to 1 ug RNA primed by random hexamers. TCRdb reanalysed the immunoSEQ multiplex PCR reads using MiXCR and keeps one entry per CDR3 protein. The repertoire includes about 200,000 distinct CDR3 sequences, almost 96% of them detected once, and under 0.095% sits in the top ten. The specimen sequenced was CD4+ T cells from PBMCs. Receptors were obtained from a human donor with multiple sclerosis.

The rearrangement uses TRBV20-1 and TRBJ1-5; TRBD1 matches 10 bases. The CDR3 has 13 amino acids. V was clipped by 5 bases and J by 6 bases; unmatched bases: 4. Germline-derived CDR1 and CDR2 are DFQATT and SNEGSKA (reference sequence). In DNA form, the CDR3 reads TGCAGTGCTTCCGGGACAGGGGTTCAGCCCCAGCATTTT. Translating it yields CSASGTGVQPQHF.

This chain joins TRBV4-2 and TRBJ2-4; 8 nucleotides align to TRBD1. This CDR3 comprises 14 residues. V gave up 4 bases and J gave up 12 bases; unmatched junction bases: 11. Germline CDR1 and CDR2: LGHNA and YNFKEQ. CDR3 protein: CASSRWTGSLPQYF. For the CDR3, the DNA is TGTGCCAGCAGCCGCTGGACAGGGTCCCTTCCTCAGTACTTC.

V usage is TRBV7-2 and J usage is TRBJ2-3, with D perhaps TRBD2 (5 bases). CDR1 is SGHTA, CDR2 FQGNSA, per germline. The CDR3 runs to 15 residues. The V and J ends lost 4 bases and 1 base respectively, with 12 bases between them. CDR3 residues: CASSSPAGGTDTQYF. CDR3 in DNA: TGTGCCAGCAGCTCCCCTGCCGGGGGCACAGATACGCAGTATTTT.

This CDR3 reads CASSPPGTSERETQYF. The CDR3, as DNA: TGTGCCAGCAGCCCTCCCGGGACTAGCGAGAGAGAGACCCAGTACTTC. The chain links TRBV7-9 to TRBJ2-5; 10 positions match TRBD2. The CDR3 is 16 amino acids. V was clipped by 5 bases and J by 4 bases; unmatched bases: 10. The germline V gene has CDR1 SEHNR and CDR2 FQNEAQ (reference sequence).

The V call is TRBV20-1, the J call TRBJ2-7; 14 bases align to TRBD2. The CDR3 consists of 13 residues. From germline, CDR1 is DFQATT and CDR2 SNEGSKA (reference sequence). The V segment lost 5 bases and the J segment 7 bases; nucleotides outside the gene matches: 4. In nucleotides, the CDR3 is TGCAGTGCTGGGGGACTAGCGGGGGTTGAGCAGTACTTC. It is translated as CSAGGLAGVEQYF.

The J gene is TRBJ1-2, the V gene TRBV7-9; D is possibly TRBD1 (5 bases). Trimming took off 5 bases at V and 3 bases at J, with 13 bases between the two ends. This CDR3 has 14 residues. Germline V lookup: CDR1 SEHNR, CDR2 FQNEAQ (reference sequence). The CDR3 region has the DNA TGTGCCAGCAGCCCAGGGAGAAGGGACTATGGCTACACCTTC. Residues: CASSPGRRDYGYTF.

J is TRBJ2-3 and V is TRBV4-3; D might be TRBD1 (6 bases). V lost 0 bases, J lost 5 bases, and 15 bases lay in between. Germline CDR1 reads LGHNA; CDR2 reads YSLEER. This CDR3 has 16 amino acids. Written as DNA, the CDR3 is TGCGCCAGCAGCCAAGAGATAGGGCAGGGGATAGATACGCAGTATTTT. Residues: CASSQEIGQGIDTQYF.

The chain employs TRBV6-5 and TRBJ1-6; D is undetermined. V gave up 5 bases and J gave up 7 bases, with 9 bases separating them. The CDR3 consists of 13 residues. Germline CDR1 MNHEY, CDR2 SVGAGI. The CDR3 DNA follows: TGTGCCAGCAGTGCCTTGCGGAATTCACCCCTCCACTTT. This encodes CASSALRNSPLHF.